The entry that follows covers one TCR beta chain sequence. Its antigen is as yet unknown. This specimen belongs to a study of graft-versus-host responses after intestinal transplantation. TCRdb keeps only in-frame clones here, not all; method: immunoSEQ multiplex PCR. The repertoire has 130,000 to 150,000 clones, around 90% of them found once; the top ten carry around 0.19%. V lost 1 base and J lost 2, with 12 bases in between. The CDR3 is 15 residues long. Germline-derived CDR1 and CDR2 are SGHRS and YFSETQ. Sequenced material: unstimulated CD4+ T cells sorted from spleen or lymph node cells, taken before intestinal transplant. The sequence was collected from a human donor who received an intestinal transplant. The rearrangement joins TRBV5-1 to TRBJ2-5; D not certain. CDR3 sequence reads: CASSLLAGTQETQYF. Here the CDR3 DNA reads TGCGCCAGCAGCTTGTTGGCAGGCACACAAGAGACCCAGTACTTC.